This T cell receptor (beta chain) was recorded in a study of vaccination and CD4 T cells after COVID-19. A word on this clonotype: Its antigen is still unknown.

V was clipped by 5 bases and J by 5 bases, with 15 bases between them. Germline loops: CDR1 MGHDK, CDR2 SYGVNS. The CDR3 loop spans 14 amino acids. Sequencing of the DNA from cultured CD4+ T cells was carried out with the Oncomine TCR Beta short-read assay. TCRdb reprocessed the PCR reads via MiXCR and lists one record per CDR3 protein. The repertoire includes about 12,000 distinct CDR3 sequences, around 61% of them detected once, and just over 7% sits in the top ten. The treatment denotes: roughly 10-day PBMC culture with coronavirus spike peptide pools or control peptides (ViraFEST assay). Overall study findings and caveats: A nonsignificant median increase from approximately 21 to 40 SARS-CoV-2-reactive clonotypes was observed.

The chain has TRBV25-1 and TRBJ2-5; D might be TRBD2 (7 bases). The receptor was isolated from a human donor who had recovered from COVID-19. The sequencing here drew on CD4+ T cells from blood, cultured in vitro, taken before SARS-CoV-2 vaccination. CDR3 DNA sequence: TGTGCCAGCAGTCCGGGGGCCGGGGGGGAGACCCAGTACTTC. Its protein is CASSPGAGGETQYF.